Listed below are T cell receptor beta chains from one sample, sequenced in a study of human T cells and chemical hapten exposure. TCRdb itself ran the RACE reads through MiXCR, one entry per CDR3 protein. The repertoire includes roughly 100,000 distinct CDR3 sequences, around 10% of them detected once, and 3.6% sits in the top ten. The material was whole blood, obtained in connection with sensitization to the hapten diphenylcyclopropenone (DPC). Receptors were obtained from a woman in her forties with alopecia areata. Some clones in this sample may be carry-over from other donors' samples. The CDR3 runs from the conserved cysteine through the conserved F or W. The D gene is left open where the match is weak. Expanded clones are given a class, and other clones once, few, many or no size at all.

DNA,CDR3,D,size,V,J
TGTGCCAGCAGCTCTCTAGCGGGGCCTTGGGAGACCCAGTACTTC,CASSSLAGPWETQYF,TRBD2,many,TRBV7-3,TRBJ2-5
TGTGCCAGCAGCTTGTGGCAGGGTATGAACACTGAAGCTTTCTTT,CASSLWQGMNTEAFF,-,many,TRBV5-5,TRBJ1-1
TGTGCCAGCAGGAGATCTTCGACCTCGCGAGGCACTGAAGCTTTCTTT,CASRRSSTSRGTEAFF,-,many,TRBV2,TRBJ1-1
TGTGCCAGCAGTTACCTAAAATATGGTGGTCAGCCCCAGCATTTT,CASSYLKYGGQPQHF,-,many,TRBV6-6,TRBJ1-5
TGTGCCAGCAGTGAACAGTTCATGTACACTGAAGCTTTCTTT,CASSEQFMYTEAFF,-,-,TRBV6-4,TRBJ1-1
TGCGCCAGCAGTGAGTCAGCGGGGGATTTAAAGACCCAGTACTTC,CASSESAGDLKTQYF,TRBD2,many,TRBV10-1,TRBJ2-5
TGTGCCAGCAGCCAAGATGCGGGGGGGCTCGGGAAAGATACGCAGTATTTT,CASSQDAGGLGKDTQYF,TRBD2,many,TRBV4-2,TRBJ2-3
TGTGCCAGCAGCCAAGGCGGACAGGGGAATCAGCCCCAGCATTTT,CASSQGGQGNQPQHF,TRBD1,many,TRBV3-1,TRBJ1-5
TGCGCCAGCAGCCATCACCCGGGAGGGGGTGATAGAAATTCACCCCTCCACTTT,CASSHHPGGGDRNSPLHF,-,-,TRBV4-3,TRBJ1-6
TGTGCCAGTACTCAGACAGGGTACGCAGATACGCAGTATTTT,CASTQTGYADTQYF,TRBD1,few,TRBV19,TRBJ2-3
TGTGCCAGCAGCGGAGGGGGGACAGATACGCAGTATTTT,CASSGGGTDTQYF,-,few,TRBV7-2,TRBJ2-3
TGCAGCGTCTCCCCTGGGGGGAATGAGCAGTTCTTC,CSVSPGGNEQFF,-,-,TRBV29-1,TRBJ2-1
TGTGCCAGCAGACCAATGGGACAGAACTATGGCTACACCTTC,CASRPMGQNYGYTF,TRBD1,few,TRBV6-1,TRBJ1-2
TGCAGCGTTGCCAACAGGGCCCCAGCTAACTATGGCTACACCTTC,CSVANRAPANYGYTF,-,many,TRBV29-1,TRBJ1-2
TGTGCCAGCAGCCAAGTATGGAACACCGGGGAGCTGTTTTTT,CASSQVWNTGELFF,-,few,TRBV14,TRBJ2-2
TGTGCCAGCAGCCCCCAATATGGGGCCAACGTCCTGACTTTC,CASSPQYGANVLTF,-,-,TRBV9,TRBJ2-6
TGTGCCAGCGGTCGAGCCAAAAACATTCAGTACTTC,CASGRAKNIQYF,-,few,TRBV7-2,TRBJ2-4
TGTGCCACCAGCAGAGATACAGGGGGCGCCGGCGGGGAGCTGTTTTTT,CATSRDTGGAGGELFF,TRBD1,-,TRBV15,TRBJ2-2
TGTGCCAGCAGCTTAGCGGGACAGGGGAGCAATGAGCAGTTCTTC,CASSLAGQGSNEQFF,TRBD1,few,TRBV7-6,TRBJ2-1
TGTGCCAGCAGTTCCATAGGGGGCCGTCAGCCCCAGCATTTT,CASSSIGGRQPQHF,TRBD1,many,TRBV27,TRBJ1-5
TGTGCCAGCAGTTTAGGGATTGGCAGGGGGAAAACTGAAGCTTTCTTT,CASSLGIGRGKTEAFF,TRBD1,-,TRBV27,TRBJ1-1
TGTGCCAGCAGTGAGGCAGGGGCTGACGGGGAGCTGTTTTTT,CASSEAGADGELFF,-,few,TRBV2,TRBJ2-2
TGTGCCAGCACCGAGGGACTCTTCAATTCACCCCTCCACTTT,CASTEGLFNSPLHF,-,few,TRBV6-2/TRBV6-3,TRBJ1-6
TGCAGCGGTGTGGGGGTCACTGAAGCTTTCTTT,CSGVGVTEAFF,-,few,TRBV29-1,TRBJ1-1
TGTGCCAGCAGTTCCCGGACAGGGGGCTGGACTGAAGCTTTCTTT,CASSSRTGGWTEAFF,TRBD1,many,TRBV6-1,TRBJ1-1
TGTGCCAGCAGTTTATCGGTCGGGGAGGCTAGCTTGTACGAGCAGTACTTC,CASSLSVGEASLYEQYF,-,many,TRBV27,TRBJ2-7
TGTGCCAGCAGTCCCGGGTCTCGCTATGGCTACACCTTC,CASSPGSRYGYTF,-,many,TRBV2,TRBJ1-2
TGTGCCAGCAGTTACTCCCGGCTATACTATGGCTACACCTTC,CASSYSRLYYGYTF,-,-,TRBV6-2/TRBV6-3,TRBJ1-2
TGTGCCACCAGTCAGGGCGGTAGCAATCAGCCCCAGCATTTT,CATSQGGSNQPQHF,-,few,TRBV24-1,TRBJ1-5
TGCGCCAGCAGCAAGGACACCTATGGCTACACCTTC,CASSKDTYGYTF,-,-,TRBV5-1,TRBJ1-2
TGTGCCAGCAGTCGGGACCTAACCTACGAGCAGTACTTC,CASSRDLTYEQYF,-,few,TRBV6-2/TRBV6-3,TRBJ2-7
TGCAGTGCTGAAAGGACTAGCGGGGGAGAGACCCAGTACTTC,CSAERTSGGETQYF,TRBD2,few,TRBV20-1,TRBJ2-5
TGTGCCAGCAGTTTGATGGATCAGCCCCAGCATTTT,CASSLMDQPQHF,-,-,TRBV12-3/TRBV12-4,TRBJ1-5
TGTGCCAGCAGCTTAGGGGGCGGGGCCCTTAATGAGCAGTTCTTC,CASSLGGGALNEQFF,-,few,TRBV7-2,TRBJ2-1
TGTGCCAGCAGTTACACGCCAGACTCTAACTATGGCTACACCTTC,CASSYTPDSNYGYTF,-,-,TRBV6-6,TRBJ1-2
TGTGCCAGCAGTAACTCACGGGCAGGTGGGACAGAGACCCAGTACTTC,CASSNSRAGGTETQYF,-,many,TRBV6-6,TRBJ2-5
TGTGCCAGCGGGAGGAATCAGGGAGGGGATACGCAGTATTTT,CASGRNQGGDTQYF,TRBD2,many,TRBV2,TRBJ2-3
TGTGCCAGCAGCATACAGGGGGGAATCTACGAGCAGTACTTC,CASSIQGGIYEQYF,TRBD1,once,TRBV7-9,TRBJ2-7
TGTGCCAGCAGCCAGAGCACAGGGGGCAGAGAGACCCAGTACTTC,CASSQSTGGRETQYF,TRBD1,-,TRBV3-1,TRBJ2-5
TGCGCCAGCAGCTTAGTACCGGAGGTTAACACTGAAGCTTTCTTT,CASSLVPEVNTEAFF,-,-,TRBV5-1,TRBJ1-1
TGTGCCAGCAGCTTGAGGTGGAACACTGAAGCTTTCTTT,CASSLRWNTEAFF,-,few,TRBV5-6,TRBJ1-1
TGTGCCAGCAGCCCGGGGTTTGGGGTTGGACTAGTACGCCAAGAGACCCAGTACTTC,CASSPGFGVGLVRQETQYF,TRBD2,-,TRBV11-2,TRBJ2-5
TGTGCCAGCAGTACTGACAGGGATAATGAAAAACTGTTTTTT,CASSTDRDNEKLFF,TRBD1,many,TRBV28,TRBJ1-4
TGTGCCAGCAGGGCCGGGCCTCGTAACATTGTGGGGACAGAGAGCTCTGGGGCCAACGTCCTGACTTTC,CASRAGPRNIVGTESSGANVLTF,TRBD1,many,TRBV7-6,TRBJ2-6
TGTGCCAGCTCACCTTTGGAGTCTAGCTATGGCTACACCTTC,CASSPLESSYGYTF,-,once,TRBV18,TRBJ1-2
TGTGCCACCAGTGATTTGGAGACCCAGTACTTC,CATSDLETQYF,-,few,TRBV24-1,TRBJ2-5
TGTGCCAGCAGCTTGTCGACGGATGAGTATGGCTACACCTTC,CASSLSTDEYGYTF,-,many,TRBV5-5,TRBJ1-2
TGTGCCAGCAGCTTAGGGTCCAGCGGGGGGTCCGGGGAGCTGTTTTTT,CASSLGSSGGSGELFF,TRBD2,many,TRBV7-2,TRBJ2-2
TGTGCCAGCAGTTTAGCCCCCATAAGAAATGAGCAGTTCTTC,CASSLAPIRNEQFF,-,few,TRBV27,TRBJ2-1
TGTGCCATCCAGGGTAGGCACTATGGCTACACCTTC,CAIQGRHYGYTF,-,many,TRBV6-2/TRBV6-3,TRBJ1-2
TGTGCCATCAGTGATCGAGTCGTGGGACAGGGACGAAACGAGCAGTACTTC,CAISDRVVGQGRNEQYF,TRBD1,-,TRBV10-3,TRBJ2-7
TGTGCCATCAGTGAGGCAGGGACACCTGGAAACACCATATATTTT,CAISEAGTPGNTIYF,-,-,TRBV10-3,TRBJ1-3
TGTGCCATCAGTCCGGGACAGGGGAACGAGCAGTACTTC,CAISPGQGNEQYF,TRBD1,few,TRBV10-3,TRBJ2-7
TGTGCCTGGGGGGACCGACAGGGGGCCGAGCAGTACTTC,CAWGDRQGAEQYF,TRBD1,-,TRBV30,TRBJ2-7
TGTGCCAGCAGTACCCGGGGGGGGCCCCACAATCAGCCCCAGCATTTT,CASSTRGGPHNQPQHF,-,few,TRBV6-5,TRBJ1-5